This T cell receptor (beta chain) was profiled in a study of T cell repertoires in cytomegalovirus infection. Study context: CMV infection and matching HLA type were both indicated by public TCR beta signatures. General observations from the study: Within the response measured ex vivo, HLA-C-restricted CMV-specific TCR beta clonotypes were dominant. Summed public TCR beta family frequency identified CMV carriers bearing the relevant HLA.

On this clonotype: What it binds is not known.

TCRdb used MiXCR to reprocess the reads, holding one entry per CDR3 protein. The sample lists about a million distinct CDR3 sequences, under 40% occurring once. Trimming took 5 bases from V and 4 from J, leaving 15 bases between them. Germline-derived CDR1 and CDR2 are MNHEY and SMNVEV (reference sequence). CDR3 length: 15 amino acids. This sample comprised cultured CD8+ T cells from PBMCs, obtained from culture after CMV antigen stimulation. V usage is TRBV27 and J usage is TRBJ1-5; tentatively, D is TRBD1 (5 bases). The sequence was obtained from a human donor in good health (CMV status not recorded). Some clones in this sample may be carry-over from other donors' samples. The DNA for the CDR3 is TGTGCCAGCAGTCCACGACAGATCTGGAATCAGCCCCAGCATTTT. Residues: CASSPRQIWNQPQHF.